A single sample is the source of the 30 T cell receptor beta chains below, sequenced in a study of preoperative IRX-2 immunotherapy in early breast cancer. The treatment here: preoperative locoregional IRX-2 cytokine immunotherapy. Method: immunoSEQ multiplex PCR; TCRdb's copy keeps in-frame clones and lacks some. The profile shows 55,000 to 70,000 clones, roughly 94% of them singletons. This specimen was acquired from a patient treated with IRX-2 immunotherapy. The receptors derive from a human donor with breast cancer.

This chain joins TRBV10-2 and TRBJ1-3; D remains ambiguous. The CDR3 loop spans 13 amino acids. CDR1 and CDR2 from the germline V gene are WSHSY and SAAADI. Deletions cut 4 bases from V and 2 bases from J, with 6 bases between. CDR3: CASSAKTGNTIYF. In DNA form, the CDR3 reads TGCGCCAGCAGTGCCAAGACTGGAAACACCATATATTTT.

The rearrangement links TRBV18 to TRBJ2-5; D not certain. V shed 3 bases and J shed 4 bases, with 9 bases lying between them. The CDR3 extends over 13 amino acids. Germline loops: CDR1 KGHSH, CDR2 LQKENI. CDR3 protein: CASSPVSRETQYF. CDR3 bases: TGTGCCAGCTCACCGGTCAGTCGAGAGACCCAGTACTTC.

The V gene is TRBV9, the J gene TRBJ2-5; D remains unclear. V was shortened by 4 bases and J by 5 bases, with 9 bases between the two germline ends. Germline V gene data show CDR1 as SGDLS and CDR2 as YYNGEE. The CDR3 contains 12 residues. CDR3 sequence: CASSSSGETQYF. The CDR3 bases are TGTGCCAGCAGCTCCTCCGGGGAGACCCAGTACTTC.

The chain couples TRBV6-1 to TRBJ1-2, with a tentative D call TRBD1 (6 bases). The CDR3 is made up of 14 amino acids. The V gene's germline CDR1 is MNHNS and CDR2 SASEGT. Trimming pared 2 bases from V and 0 bases from J, leaving 7 bases between. In DNA form, the CDR3 reads TGTGCCAGCAGTGAATACAGGGCTAACTATGGCTACACCTTC. This codes for CASSEYRANYGYTF.

The chain has TRBV6-1 and TRBJ2-6; D is unclear. The CDR3 runs to 19 residues. CDR1 and CDR2 from the germline V gene are MNHNS and SASEGT. Trimming took 4 bases from V and 0 from J, leaving 19 bases between them. The CDR3 region is CASSAINRRGLSGANVLTF. CDR3 sequence (DNA): TGTGCCAGCAGTGCGATCAACCGGAGAGGCCTCTCTGGGGCCAACGTCCTGACTTTC.

V gene TRBV2 combines with J gene TRBJ2-7, with 7 positions matching TRBD2. The CDR3 sequence is 13 residues long. The trim removed 7 bases at V and 3 bases at J, leaving 6 bases unmatched. The germline V gene has CDR1 SNHLY and CDR2 FYNNEI. CDR3: CASIKGEGYEQYF. The CDR3 nucleotides are TGTGCCAGCATAAAAGGGGAGGGCTACGAGCAGTACTTC.

V is TRBV5-6 and J is TRBJ1-5; no clear D. The CDR3 has 14 residues. Trimming left V 4 bases short and J 3 bases short, with 11 bases between. CDR1 and CDR2 (germline): SGHDT, YYEEEE. The CDR3 nucleotides read TGTGCCAGCAGCCGTGGGTTTAACAATCAGCCCCAGCATTTT. Translating gives CASSRGFNNQPQHF.

The chain links TRBV27 to TRBJ1-1; perhaps TRBD1 as D (6 bases). CDR1 and CDR2 (germline): MNHEY, SMNVEV (reference sequence). There are 15 residues in the CDR3. The ends were cut back, 3 bases at V and 4 bases at J, with 15 bases in the middle. The CDR3 DNA reads TGTGCCAGCAGTTTGACCCCAGGGGTGGGCACTGAAGCTTTCTTT. It is translated as CASSLTPGVGTEAFF.

V and J are TRBV5-1 and TRBJ1-4; TRBD1 matches at 8 bases. V dropped 1 base and J dropped 7; count of bases not matched to a gene: 9. CDR1 is SGHRS, CDR2 YFSETQ, per germline. The CDR3 extends over 16 amino acids. In DNA form, the CDR3 reads TGCGCCAGCAGCTTGACCAAACAGGGGGTGGGTGAAAAACTGTTTTTT. It translates to CASSLTKQGVGEKLFF.

This chain connects TRBV4-3 to TRBJ1-4; D not resolved. Germline V lookup: CDR1 LGHNA, CDR2 YSLEER. This CDR3 is 16 amino acids long. Trimming removed 0 bases at V and 6 bases at J, with 14 bases between. The CDR3 sequence: CASSQDFGRIDEKLFF. CDR3 bases: TGCGCCAGCAGCCAAGACTTCGGACGGATAGATGAAAAACTGTTTTTT.

J is TRBJ2-1 and V is TRBV5-1, with 9 bases matching TRBD1. The CDR3 has 14 residues. The trim removed 6 bases at V and 6 bases at J, leaving 7 bases unmatched. The V gene's germline CDR1 is SGHRS and CDR2 YFSETQ. DNA of the CDR3: TGCGCCAGCACGAATCCGGGACAGGGCAATGAGCAGTTCTTC. This codes for CASTNPGQGNEQFF.

The rearrangement uses TRBV7-2 and TRBJ2-3, with D unresolved. CDR3 length: 13 amino acids. The V end lost 2 bases, the J end lost 1 base, and 4 bases lay between the germline ends. The germline V gene encodes CDR1 SGHTA and CDR2 FQGNSA. CDR3 sequence: CASSLSRTDTQYF. CDR3 coding DNA: TGTGCCAGCAGCTTATCGCGCACAGATACGCAGTATTTT.

The chain uses TRBV25-1 and TRBJ2-2; D possibly uses TRBD1 or TRBD2 (5 bases each). The CDR3 has 15 residues. Between the trimmed V and J ends, which lost 7 bases and 6 bases, there was a span of 18 bases. Germline V lookup: CDR1 MGHDK, CDR2 SYGVNS. The CDR3 loop is CASTRAGAEAGELFF. CDR3 bases: TGTGCCAGCACCAGAGCCGGGGCAGAGGCCGGGGAGCTGTTTTTT. Combining the CDR3 with reference TRBV25-1 and TRBJ2-2 gives the whole variable domain EADIYQTPRYLVIGTGKKITLECSQTMGHDKMYWYQQDPGMELHLIHYSYGVNSTEKGDLSSESTVSRIRTEHFPLTLESARPSHTSQYLCASTRAGAEAGELFFGEGSRLTVL.

The V call is TRBV7-8, the J call TRBJ1-1; D may be TRBD1 (5 bases). Germline lookup yields CDR1 SGHVS and CDR2 FQNEAQ. V lost 1 base and J 1 base, leaving 10 bases between the germline ends. The CDR3 length is 15 residues. The CDR3 coding sequence is TGTGCCAGCAGCTTAGATCAGGGAGGGAACACTGAAGCTTTCTTT. Protein: CASSLDQGGNTEAFF.

V and J are TRBV7-3 and TRBJ2-2; tentative D call: TRBD1 (5 bases). The germline gives CDR1 SGHTA, CDR2 FQGTGA. This CDR3 region has 12 residues. V gave up 1 base and J gave up 11 bases, with 8 bases separating them. CDR3 bases: TGTGCCAGCAGCTTAAACCAGGGAGAGCTGTTTTTT. This encodes CASSLNQGELFF.

The CDR3: CASSQDTGKRYGYTF. The CDR3 bases are TGTGCCAGCAGCCAGGATACAGGGAAGCGGTATGGCTACACCTTC. The J gene is TRBJ1-2, the V gene TRBV4-2; D is perhaps TRBD1 (6 bases). Trimming stripped 3 bases from V and 5 bases from J, with 16 bases between. The CDR3 runs 15 residues. CDR1 is LGHNA and CDR2 is YNFKEQ in the germline V gene.

The V call is TRBV27, the J call TRBJ2-1; TRBD1 might be the D (6 bases). This CDR3 comprises 16 residues. V was shortened by 4 bases and J by 4 bases, with 17 bases between the two germline ends. CDR1 MNHEY and CDR2 SMNVEV come from the germline V gene (reference sequence). CDR3 sequence (DNA): TGTGCCAGCAGTTCTTCTGTCGGACAGCATTACAATGAGCAGTTCTTC. It is translated as CASSSSVGQHYNEQFF.

This clone appeared a few times. The chain couples TRBV2 to TRBJ2-4; D is ambiguous. V was pared by 6 bases and J by 2 bases, with 14 bases between. The germline V gene encodes CDR1 SNHLY and CDR2 FYNNEI. The CDR3 contains 15 residues. CDR3 bases: TGTGCCAGCAGCGCAGGACGGATCACCAAAAACATTCAGTACTTC. It translates to CASSAGRITKNIQYF.

CDR3 sequence: CASSLARQAGTPETQYF. The CDR3, as DNA: TGTGCCAGCAGCTTAGCCCGACAAGCCGGGACTCCAGAGACCCAGTACTTC. The chain links TRBV7-9 to TRBJ2-5; D is perhaps TRBD2 (6 bases). This CDR3 has 17 residues. Germline CDR1 SEHNR, CDR2 FQNEAQ (reference sequence). The germline V and J ends were trimmed by 0 bases and 4 bases, with 18 bases remaining between them. Using reference TRBV7-9 and TRBJ2-5 for the parts outside the CDR3, the full variable domain is DTGVSQNPRHKITKRGQNVTFRCDPISEHNRLYWYRQTLGQGPEFLTYFQNEAQLEKSRLLSDRFSAERPKGSFSTLEIQRTEQGDSAMYLCASSLARQAGTPETQYFGPGTRLLVL.

The chain links TRBV7-2 to TRBJ2-3; D might be TRBD2 (5 bases). The germline V gene encodes CDR1 SGHTA and CDR2 FQGNSA. Trimming removed 5 bases from V and 4 bases from J, with 10 bases in between. The CDR3 runs to 13 residues. Here the CDR3 DNA reads TGTGCCAGCAGCCAGAACGGGGCAGATACGCAGTATTTT. Translated, it gives CASSQNGADTQYF.

The genes are TRBV28 and TRBJ1-5; no clear D gene. V was shortened by 1 base and J by 6 bases, with 4 bases between the two germline ends. Germline V gene data show CDR1 as MDHEN and CDR2 as SYDVKM. CDR3 length: 12 residues. In nucleotides, the CDR3 is TGTGCCAGCAGTTTATTAAGTCAGCCCCAGCATTTT. It translates to CASSLLSQPQHF.

This chain connects TRBV7-9 to TRBJ2-7, with unresolved D. The V end was cut by 5 bases, the J end by 0 bases, with 11 bases between. In germline, CDR1 is SEHNR, CDR2 FQNEAQ (reference sequence). CDR3 size: 14 residues. The DNA for the CDR3 is TGTGCCAGCAGCCGCACCTCGGGCTCCTACGAGCAGTACTTC. Protein product: CASSRTSGSYEQYF.

CDR3 nucleotide sequence: TGTGCCAGCAGCTTAATCGTGGGCTTACCTTTGGGTGAGCAGTTCTTC. This sequence encodes CASSLIVGLPLGEQFF. The chain recombines TRBV7-3 with TRBJ2-1; D unresolved. Germline CDR1 is SGHTA and CDR2 is FQGTGA. CDR3 size: 16 residues. V lost 1 base, J lost 9 bases, and 19 bases lay in between.

The chain couples TRBV7-8 to TRBJ2-3, with TRBD1 identical over 8 bases. Trimming cost V 5 bases and J 2 bases; bases outside gene matches: 6. The CDR3 sequence is 15 residues long. Germline loops: CDR1 SGHVS, CDR2 FQNEAQ. DNA of the CDR3: TGTGCCAGCAGCCCAGGACAGGGTAACACAGATACGCAGTATTTT. Translation gives CASSPGQGNTDTQYF.

The rearrangement joins TRBV5-1 to TRBJ2-7, with D unresolved. The CDR3 is 16 residues long. The germline V gene has CDR1 SGHRS and CDR2 YFSETQ. Trimming shortened V by 3 bases and J by 6 bases, and 22 bases separated the two germline ends. CDR3 nucleotide sequence: TGCGCCAGCAGCTACTATGGTCCGACGGCGATTGTCGAGCAGTACTTC. It codes for CASSYYGPTAIVEQYF.

The sample holds one count of this clone. The rearrangement uses TRBV5-1 and TRBJ2-1, with TRBD1 matching over 8 bases. This CDR3 has 16 residues. The junction had 11 bases not matched to a gene; V was cut back by 4 bases and J by 5 bases. CDR1 and CDR2 from the germline V gene are SGHRS and YFSETQ. CDR3 amino acids: CASSNQDRVVNNEQFF. The CDR3, as DNA: TGCGCCAGCAGCAATCAGGACAGGGTAGTGAACAATGAGCAGTTCTTC.

The chain employs TRBV5-4 and TRBJ1-1; possibly TRBD1 for D (6 bases). V dropped 2 bases and J dropped 9 bases, with 20 bases sitting between them. The germline CDR1 and CDR2 sequences are SGHNT and YYREEE (reference sequence). This CDR3 spans 15 amino acids. CDR3 sequence reads: CASSLAPGTPSQAFF. The CDR3 DNA sequence: TGTGCCAGCAGCTTAGCTCCGGGGACACCCAGCCAAGCTTTCTTT.

The rearrangement uses TRBV19 and TRBJ1-5; 7 nucleotides align to TRBD1. With V trimmed by 7 bases and J by 0 bases, 9 bases remained unmatched. Germline V gene lookup returns CDR1 LNHDA and CDR2 SQIVND (reference sequence). This CDR3 contains 16 residues. In nucleotides, the CDR3 is TGTGCCAGTATCCCCGGGACAGCCTATAGCAATCAGCCCCAGCATTTT. It specifies CASIPGTAYSNQPQHF.

The rearrangement links TRBV28 to TRBJ2-7; D is perhaps TRBD1 (6 bases). The CDR3 covers 13 residues. The germline CDR1 and CDR2 sequences are MDHEN and SYDVKM. The V end was cut by 7 bases, the J end by 11 bases, with 21 bases between. The CDR3 sequence: CASTPRSGTWKYF. CDR3 nucleotide sequence: TGTGCCAGCACCCCTCGAAGTGGGACATGGAAGTACTTC.

V usage is TRBV25-1 and J usage is TRBJ2-1; 11 nucleotides match TRBD1. The CDR3 is 15 amino acids. Germline CDR1 MGHDK, CDR2 SYGVNS. The V gene end was trimmed by 6 bases and the J gene end by 3 bases; junction bases not matched to a gene: 4. The CDR3 region has the DNA TGTGCCAGCAGCGGACAGGGGGCCGACTACAATGAGCAGTTCTTC. Encoded protein: CASSGQGADYNEQFF.